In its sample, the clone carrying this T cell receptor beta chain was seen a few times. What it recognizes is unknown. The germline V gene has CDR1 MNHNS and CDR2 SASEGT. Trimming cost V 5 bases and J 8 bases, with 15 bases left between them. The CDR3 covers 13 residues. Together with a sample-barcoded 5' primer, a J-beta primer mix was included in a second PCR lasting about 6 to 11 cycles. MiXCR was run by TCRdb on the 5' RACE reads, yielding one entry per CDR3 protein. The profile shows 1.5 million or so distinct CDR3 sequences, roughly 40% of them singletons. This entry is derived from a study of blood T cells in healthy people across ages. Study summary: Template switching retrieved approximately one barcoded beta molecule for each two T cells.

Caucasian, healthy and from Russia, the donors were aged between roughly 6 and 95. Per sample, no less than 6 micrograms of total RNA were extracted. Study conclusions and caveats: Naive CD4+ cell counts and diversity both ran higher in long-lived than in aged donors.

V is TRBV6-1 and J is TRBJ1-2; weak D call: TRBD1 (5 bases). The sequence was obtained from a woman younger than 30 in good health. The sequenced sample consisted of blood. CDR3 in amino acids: CASSKGLRDGYTF. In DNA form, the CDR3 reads TGTGCCAGCAGTAAGGGACTTCGCGACGGCTACACCTTC.